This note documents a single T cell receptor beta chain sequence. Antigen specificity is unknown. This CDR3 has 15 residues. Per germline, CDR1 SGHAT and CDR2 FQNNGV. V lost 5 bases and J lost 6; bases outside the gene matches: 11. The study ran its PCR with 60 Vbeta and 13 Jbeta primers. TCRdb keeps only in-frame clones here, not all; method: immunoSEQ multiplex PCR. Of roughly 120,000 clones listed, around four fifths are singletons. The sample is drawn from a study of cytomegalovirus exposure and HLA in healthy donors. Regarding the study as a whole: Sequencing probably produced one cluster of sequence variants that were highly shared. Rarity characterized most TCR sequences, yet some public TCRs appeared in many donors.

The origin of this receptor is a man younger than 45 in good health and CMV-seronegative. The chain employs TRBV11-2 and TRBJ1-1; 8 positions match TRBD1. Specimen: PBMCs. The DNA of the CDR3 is TGTGCCAGCAGCCCTAGGGACAGGCCGCACCCTGAAGCTTTCTTT. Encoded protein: CASSPRDRPHPEAFF.